This T cell receptor (beta chain) came from a study of blood T cell repertoires in COVID-19. Background on the study: Samples of COVID-19 (acute and convalescent) were obtained from the United States, Italy and Spain. From T cells, B-cell-depleted T cells, or PBMCs came the material, which was cDNA or gDNA.

With V trimmed by 5 bases and J by 6 bases, 4 bases remained unmatched. CDR3 length equals 13 residues. Looked up from germline, CDR1 is SGHVS and CDR2 is FQNEAQ. Here immunoSEQ multiplex PCR was the method, and the copy in TCRdb shows in-frame clones only, minus some. The table lists tens of thousands of clones, approximately 81% of them singletons. The chain employs TRBV7-8 and TRBJ1-5; 7 nucleotides match TRBD1. This clonotype was obtained from a man older than 75 with active or convalescent COVID-19. Material: peripheral blood. Here the CDR3 reads CASSTQGTQPQHF. The DNA for the CDR3 is TGTGCCAGCAGCACACAGGGGACTCAGCCCCAGCATTTT. Full variable domain (rest looked up from reference TRBV7-8 and TRBJ1-5): GAGVSQSPRYKVAKRGQDVALRCDPISGHVSLFWYQQALGQGPEFLTYFQNEAQLDKSGLPSDRFFAERPEGSVSTLKIQRTQQEDSAVYLCASSTQGTQPQHFGDGTRLSIL.